The entry below describes one T cell receptor beta chain. Sequencing was performed with immunoSEQ multiplex PCR; in TCRdb, only in-frame clones are kept and a portion is missing. The table lists some 45,000 clones, less than 90% of them singletons. This entry comes from a study of blood T cell repertoires in COVID-19. Trimming removed 6 bases from V and 7 bases from J; junction bases left unmatched: 10. CDR3 length: 14 amino acids. Germline lookup yields CDR1 SNHLY and CDR2 FYNNEI. The sequencing input was peripheral blood. The chain links TRBV2 to TRBJ2-7, with 9 bases identical to TRBD1. The source is a human donor in a cohort sampled during active COVID-19. CDR3 amino acids: CASRDGQGKREQYF. The CDR3 bases are TGTGCCAGCAGGGACGGACAGGGGAAGAGGGAGCAGTACTTC.